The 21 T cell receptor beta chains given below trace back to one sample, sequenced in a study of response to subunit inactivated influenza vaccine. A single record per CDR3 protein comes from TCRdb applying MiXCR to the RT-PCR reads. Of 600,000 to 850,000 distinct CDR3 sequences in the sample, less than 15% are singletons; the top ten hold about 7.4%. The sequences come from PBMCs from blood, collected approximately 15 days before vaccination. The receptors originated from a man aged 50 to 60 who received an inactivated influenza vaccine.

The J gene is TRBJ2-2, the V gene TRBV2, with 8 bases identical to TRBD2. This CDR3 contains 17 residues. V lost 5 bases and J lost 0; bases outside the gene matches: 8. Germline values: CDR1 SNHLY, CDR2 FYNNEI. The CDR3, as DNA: TGTGCCAGCAGTTATCAGGGAGCGGGAGCGAACACCGGGGAGCTGTTTTTT. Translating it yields CASSYQGAGANTGELFF.

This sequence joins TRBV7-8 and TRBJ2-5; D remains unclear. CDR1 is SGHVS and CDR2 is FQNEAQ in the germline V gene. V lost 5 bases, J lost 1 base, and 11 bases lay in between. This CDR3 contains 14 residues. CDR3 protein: CASSPQQIQETQYF. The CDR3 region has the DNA TGTGCCAGCAGCCCGCAACAGATCCAAGAGACCCAGTACTTC.

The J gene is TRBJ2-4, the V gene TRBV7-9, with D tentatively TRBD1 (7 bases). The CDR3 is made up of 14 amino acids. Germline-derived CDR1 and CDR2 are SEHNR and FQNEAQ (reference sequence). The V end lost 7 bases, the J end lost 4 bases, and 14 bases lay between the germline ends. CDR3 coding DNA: TGTGCCAGCATCAAATCAGGGGGGAAAAACATTCAGTACTTC. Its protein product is CASIKSGGKNIQYF. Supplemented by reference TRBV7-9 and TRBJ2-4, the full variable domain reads DTGVSQNPRHKITKRGQNVTFRCDPISEHNRLYWYRQTLGQGPEFLTYFQNEAQLEKSRLLSDRFSAERPKGSFSTLEIQRTEQGDSAMYLCASIKSGGKNIQYFGAGTRLSVL.

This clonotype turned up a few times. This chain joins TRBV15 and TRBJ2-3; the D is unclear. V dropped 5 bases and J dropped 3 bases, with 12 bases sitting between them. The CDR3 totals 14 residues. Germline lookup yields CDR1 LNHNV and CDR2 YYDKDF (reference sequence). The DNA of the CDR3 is TGTGCCACCAGCCAAAACCCCAAGACAGATACGCAGTATTTT. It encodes CATSQNPKTDTQYF.

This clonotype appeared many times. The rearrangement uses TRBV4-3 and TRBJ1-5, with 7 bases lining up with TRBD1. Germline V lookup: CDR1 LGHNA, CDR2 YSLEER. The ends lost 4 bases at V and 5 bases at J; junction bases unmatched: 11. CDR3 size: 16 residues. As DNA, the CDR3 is TGCGCCAGCAGCCGGACATACCGGGACAGAGATCAGCCCCAGCATTTT. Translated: CASSRTYRDRDQPQHF.

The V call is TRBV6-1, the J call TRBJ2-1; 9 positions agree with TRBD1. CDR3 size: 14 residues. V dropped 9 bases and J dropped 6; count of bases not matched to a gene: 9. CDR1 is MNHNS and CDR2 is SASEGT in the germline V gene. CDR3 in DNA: TGTGCCAGTCGGGGGACAGGGCCTACCAATGAGCAGTTCTTC. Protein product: CASRGTGPTNEQFF.

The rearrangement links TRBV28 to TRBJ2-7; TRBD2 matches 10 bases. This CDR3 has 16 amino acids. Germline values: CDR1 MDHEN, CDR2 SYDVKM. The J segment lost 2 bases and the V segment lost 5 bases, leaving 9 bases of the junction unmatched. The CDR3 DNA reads TGTGCCAGCAGTCCCCTGCATCTAGCGGGGGCCTACGAGCAGTACTTC. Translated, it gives CASSPLHLAGAYEQYF.

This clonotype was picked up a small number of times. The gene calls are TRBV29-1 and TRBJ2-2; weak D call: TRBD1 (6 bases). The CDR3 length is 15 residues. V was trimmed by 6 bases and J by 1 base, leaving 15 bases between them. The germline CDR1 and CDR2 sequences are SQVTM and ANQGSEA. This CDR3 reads CSVQGGARNTGELFF. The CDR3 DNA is TGCAGCGTCCAAGGGGGAGCTAGGAACACCGGGGAGCTGTTTTTT.

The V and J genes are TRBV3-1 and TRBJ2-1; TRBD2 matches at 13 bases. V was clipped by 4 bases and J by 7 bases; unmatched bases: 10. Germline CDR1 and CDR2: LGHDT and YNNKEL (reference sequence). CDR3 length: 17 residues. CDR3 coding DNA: TGTGCCAGCAGCCCACTAGGACTAGCGGGAGACAGGAATGAGCAGTTCTTC. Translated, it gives CASSPLGLAGDRNEQFF.

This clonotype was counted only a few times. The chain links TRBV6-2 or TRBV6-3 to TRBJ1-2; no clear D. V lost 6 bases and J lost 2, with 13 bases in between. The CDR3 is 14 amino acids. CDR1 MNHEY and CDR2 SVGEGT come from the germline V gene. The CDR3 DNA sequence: TGTGCCAGCAGACGCCAATTGGGGAACTATGGCTACACCTTC. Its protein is CASRRQLGNYGYTF.

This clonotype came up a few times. The CDR3 sequence: CAWGQGRSPLHF. As DNA, the CDR3 is TGTGCCTGGGGACAGGGTCGGTCACCCCTCCACTTT. The chain uses TRBV30 and TRBJ1-6; 8 nucleotides agree with TRBD1. V lost 5 bases and J lost 10; bases outside the gene matches: 4. The V gene's germline CDR1 is GTSNPN and CDR2 SVGIG (reference sequence). This CDR3 spans 12 amino acids. Supplemented by reference TRBV30 and TRBJ1-6, the full variable domain reads SQTIHQWPATLVQPVGSPLSLECTVEGTSNPNLYWYRQAAGRGLQLLFYSVGIGQISSEVPQNLSASRPQDRQFILSSKKLLLSDSGFYLCAWGQGRSPLHFGNGTRLTVT.

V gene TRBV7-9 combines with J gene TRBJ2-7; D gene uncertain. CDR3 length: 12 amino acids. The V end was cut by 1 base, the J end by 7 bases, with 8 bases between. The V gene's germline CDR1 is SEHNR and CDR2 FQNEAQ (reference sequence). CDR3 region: CASSLVVWEQYF. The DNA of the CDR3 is TGTGCCAGCAGCTTAGTGGTCTGGGAGCAGTACTTC. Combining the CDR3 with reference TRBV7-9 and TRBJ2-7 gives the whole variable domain DTGVSQNPRHKITKRGQNVTFRCDPISEHNRLYWYRQTLGQGPEFLTYFQNEAQLEKSRLLSDRFSAERPKGSFSTLEIQRTEQGDSAMYLCASSLVVWEQYFGPGTRLTVT.

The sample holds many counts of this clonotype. The DNA of the CDR3 is TGTGCCAGCAGGGCTATCTACGAGCAGTACTTC. Its translation: CASRAIYEQYF. The chain employs TRBV7-8 and TRBJ2-7; D is unclear. There are 11 residues in the CDR3. The germline gives CDR1 SGHVS, CDR2 FQNEAQ. Trimming left V 6 bases short and J 3 bases short, with 6 bases between.

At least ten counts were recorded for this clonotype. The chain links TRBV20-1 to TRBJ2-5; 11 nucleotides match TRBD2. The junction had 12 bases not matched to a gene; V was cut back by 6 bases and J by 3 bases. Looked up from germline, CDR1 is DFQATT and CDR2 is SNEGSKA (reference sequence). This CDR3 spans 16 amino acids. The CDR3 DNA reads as TGCAGTGCGGCGCGTCATTTGGGACTAGCGGAAGAGACCCAGTACTTC. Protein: CSAARHLGLAEETQYF.

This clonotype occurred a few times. The CDR3 coding sequence is TGTGCCAGCAGTCCGGGGAGTGGGCAGTTCTTC. Its translation: CASSPGSGQFF. The rearrangement uses TRBV7-2 and TRBJ2-1, with D perhaps TRBD2 (5 bases). The CDR3 has 11 residues. The germline V and J ends were trimmed by 6 bases and 12 bases, with 12 bases remaining between them. Germline CDR1 SGHTA, CDR2 FQGNSA.

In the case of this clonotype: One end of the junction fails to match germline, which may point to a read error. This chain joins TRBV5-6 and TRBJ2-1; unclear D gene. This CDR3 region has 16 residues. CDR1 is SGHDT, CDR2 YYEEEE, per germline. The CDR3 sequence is CANSFPLGRLYNEQFF. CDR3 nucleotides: TGTGCCAACAGCTTTCCCTTGGGAAGGCTCTACAATGAGCAGTTCTTC.

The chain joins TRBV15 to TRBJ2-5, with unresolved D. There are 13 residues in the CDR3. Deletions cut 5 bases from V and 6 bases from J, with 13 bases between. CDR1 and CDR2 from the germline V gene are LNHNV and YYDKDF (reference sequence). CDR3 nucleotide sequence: TGTGCCACCAGCTCGGCAACCAGGAAGACCCAGTACTTC. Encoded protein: CATSSATRKTQYF.

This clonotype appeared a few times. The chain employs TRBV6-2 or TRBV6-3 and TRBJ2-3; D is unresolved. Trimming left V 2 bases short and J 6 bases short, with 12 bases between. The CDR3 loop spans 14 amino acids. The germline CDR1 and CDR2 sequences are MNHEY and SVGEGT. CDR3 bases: TGTGCCAGCAGTTACAACCTCATGCTGGATACGCAGTATTTT. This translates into CASSYNLMLDTQYF.

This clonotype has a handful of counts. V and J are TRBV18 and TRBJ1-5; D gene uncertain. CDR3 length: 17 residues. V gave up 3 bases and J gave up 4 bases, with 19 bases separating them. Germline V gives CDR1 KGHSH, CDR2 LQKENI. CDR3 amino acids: CASSPAGVPRTNQPQHF. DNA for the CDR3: TGTGCCAGCTCACCCGCCGGAGTCCCCCGTACTAATCAGCCCCAGCATTTT.

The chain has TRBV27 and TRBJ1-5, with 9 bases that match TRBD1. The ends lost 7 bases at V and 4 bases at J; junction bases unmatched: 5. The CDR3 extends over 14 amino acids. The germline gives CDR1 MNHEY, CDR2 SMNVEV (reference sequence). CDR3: CASKPGTGNQPQHF. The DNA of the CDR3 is TGTGCCAGCAAGCCCGGGACAGGGAATCAGCCCCAGCATTTT.

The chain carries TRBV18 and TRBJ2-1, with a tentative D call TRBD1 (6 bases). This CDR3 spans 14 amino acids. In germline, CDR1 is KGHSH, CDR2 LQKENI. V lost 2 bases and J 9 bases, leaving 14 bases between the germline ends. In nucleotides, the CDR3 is TGTGCCAGCTCACCAGCCTCAGGGGTGGGTGAGCAGTTCTTC. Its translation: CASSPASGVGEQFF.